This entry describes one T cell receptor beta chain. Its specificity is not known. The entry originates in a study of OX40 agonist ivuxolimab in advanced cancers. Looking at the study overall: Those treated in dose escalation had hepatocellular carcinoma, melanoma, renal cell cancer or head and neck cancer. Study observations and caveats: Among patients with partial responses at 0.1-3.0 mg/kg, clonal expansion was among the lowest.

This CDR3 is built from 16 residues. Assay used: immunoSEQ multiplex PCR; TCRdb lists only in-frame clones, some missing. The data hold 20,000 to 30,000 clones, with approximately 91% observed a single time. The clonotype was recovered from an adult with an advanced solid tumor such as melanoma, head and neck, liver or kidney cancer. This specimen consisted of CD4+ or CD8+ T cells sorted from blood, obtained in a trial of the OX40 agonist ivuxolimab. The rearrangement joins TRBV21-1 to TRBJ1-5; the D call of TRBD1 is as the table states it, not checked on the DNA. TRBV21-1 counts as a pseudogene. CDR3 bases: TGTGCCAGCAACCCACTGGGACAGAAGTGCAATCAGCCCCAGCATTTT. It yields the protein CASNPLGQKCNQPQHF.